One and the same sample provided the 30 T cell receptor beta chains below, sequenced in a study of blood T cell repertoires in COVID-19. Profiled with immunoSEQ multiplex PCR; TCRdb holds only in-frame clones, not every one. Here the sample spans approximately 300,000 clones, 80% to 90% being singletons. Source material: peripheral blood. These receptors were taken from a woman aged 45-60 years with COVID-19, enrolled during active disease.

This sequence joins TRBV6-5 and TRBJ1-2; perhaps TRBD1 as D (5 bases). The V end lost 0 bases, the J end lost 5 bases, and 16 bases lay between the germline ends. Germline CDR1 is MNHEY and CDR2 is SVGAGI. The CDR3 has 16 residues. In DNA form, the CDR3 reads TGTGCCAGCAGTTACTCACCGGCAGGGCCTGGTTATGGCTACACCTTC. It translates to CASSYSPAGPGYGYTF.

J is TRBJ2-7 and V is TRBV5-6, with TRBD2 identical over 9 bases. The germline V gene encodes CDR1 SGHDT and CDR2 YYEEEE. This CDR3 region has 14 residues. V shed 8 bases and J 6 bases; nucleotides not matched to a gene: 12. CDR3 DNA: TGTGCCAGTCGGTTGCGGCTAGCGGGACGCGAGCAGTACTTC. This translates into CASRLRLAGREQYF.

The chain combines TRBV18 with TRBJ2-5; a weak D match, TRBD2 (5 bases). V was shortened by 2 bases and J by 5 bases, with 9 bases between the two germline ends. CDR1 is KGHSH and CDR2 is LQKENI in the germline V gene. The CDR3 consists of 13 residues. The CDR3 DNA sequence: TGTGCCAGCTCACCAATTCGCGGGGAGACCCAGTACTTC. It encodes CASSPIRGETQYF.

The J gene is TRBJ2-5, the V gene TRBV7-6; TRBD1 matches at 8 bases. Germline CDR1 reads SGHVS; CDR2 reads FNYEAQ. This CDR3 contains 16 residues. V gave up 0 bases and J gave up 2 bases; unmatched junction bases: 5. CDR3 region: CASSLAGTGNQETQYF. CDR3 nucleotide sequence: TGTGCCAGCAGCTTAGCCGGGACAGGTAATCAAGAGACCCAGTACTTC.

The J gene is TRBJ2-6, the V gene TRBV30, with D perhaps TRBD2 (6 bases). The V gene lost 0 bases and the J gene lost 9 bases, with 9 bases spanning the gap. The CDR3 contains 13 residues. Germline V gene data show CDR1 as GTSNPN and CDR2 as SVGIG (reference sequence). Written as DNA, the CDR3 is TGTGCCTGGAGTGTGGGGGGATTCAACGTCCTGACTTTC. Translating it yields CAWSVGGFNVLTF.

The chain couples TRBV30 to TRBJ2-7, with D possibly matching TRBD1 (6 bases). Germline V gene sequence: CDR1 GTSNPN, CDR2 SVGIG (reference sequence). This CDR3 comprises 14 residues. V shed 2 bases and J shed 9 bases, with 20 bases lying between them. CDR3: CAWSPGTLSRGQYF. In nucleotides, the CDR3 is TGTGCCTGGAGTCCCGGGACACTGAGCCGGGGGCAGTACTTC.

The V call is TRBV5-1, the J call TRBJ1-1; 7 bases are a match to TRBD1. This CDR3 is 16 amino acids long. Looked up from germline, CDR1 is SGHRS and CDR2 is YFSETQ. V lost 3 bases, J lost 1 base, and 9 bases stayed unmatched. This CDR3 reads CASSWGQRVGNTEAFF. The CDR3, as DNA: TGCGCCAGCAGCTGGGGACAGAGGGTTGGGAACACTGAAGCTTTCTTT.

This clone was found a few times. The chain uses TRBV2 and TRBJ2-1, with 10 bases that match TRBD2. V shed 6 bases and J 8 bases; nucleotides not matched to a gene: 4. This CDR3 comprises 13 residues. In germline, CDR1 is SNHLY, CDR2 FYNNEI. CDR3 region: CASRASGRYEQFF. As DNA, the CDR3 is TGTGCCAGCAGGGCTAGCGGGAGATATGAGCAGTTCTTC.

The gene calls are TRBV29-1 and TRBJ2-1, with no clear D. The CDR3 loop spans 15 amino acids. CDR1 and CDR2 from the germline V gene are SQVTM and ANQGSEA. V lost 7 bases and J 6 bases, leaving 22 bases between the germline ends. The CDR3 bases are TGCAGCGCCCGAACCCCAGGTGATGCTTTCAATGAGCAGTTCTTC. Translating it yields CSARTPGDAFNEQFF.

This chain uses TRBV18 with TRBJ2-5; a weak D match, TRBD1 (6 bases). Deletions cut 3 bases from V and 5 bases from J, with 13 bases between. The CDR3 length is 14 residues. Germline V CDR1 and CDR2: KGHSH, LQKENI. The CDR3 coding sequence is TGTGCCAGCTCACCGGGCAGGGGTGCGGAGACCCAGTACTTC. Amino acid sequence: CASSPGRGAETQYF.

This chain links TRBV11-2 with TRBJ2-1, with D unresolved. Deletions cut 5 bases from V and 4 bases from J, with 3 bases between. The germline gives CDR1 SGHAT, CDR2 FQNNGV. The CDR3 length is 11 residues. The DNA for the CDR3 is TGTGCCAGCAGCACATACAATGAGCAGTTCTTC. It specifies CASSTYNEQFF.

This clone appeared once. The V and J genes are TRBV3-1 (or the pseudogene TRBV3-2) and TRBJ2-3; D is unresolved. Trimming pared 0 bases from V and 0 bases from J, leaving 19 bases between. This CDR3 comprises 19 residues. Germline V lookup: CDR1 LGHDT, CDR2 YNNKEL (reference sequence). The CDR3: CASSQDLALDLTSTDTQYF. The CDR3 DNA follows: TGTGCCAGCAGCCAAGATTTAGCCCTAGACTTGACTAGCACAGATACGCAGTATTTT.

The chain couples TRBV20-1 to TRBJ2-7; D may be TRBD1 (5 bases). V lost 1 base, J lost 7 bases, and 8 bases lay in between. CDR1 and CDR2 (germline): DFQATT, SNEGSKA (reference sequence). This CDR3 is 11 amino acids long. In DNA form, the CDR3 reads TGCAGTGCTAGAGCAGACAGAGAGCAGTACTTC. As protein: CSARADREQYF.

The genes are TRBV5-4 and TRBJ2-2; D is uncertain. V was clipped by 5 bases and J by 2 bases, with 7 bases between them. The V gene's germline CDR1 is SGHNT and CDR2 YYREEE (reference sequence). The CDR3 consists of 13 residues. In DNA, the CDR3 is TGTGCCAGCAGAGAGCGTAACACCGGGGAGCTGTTTTTT. This codes for CASRERNTGELFF.

The genes are TRBV5-1 and TRBJ2-5; 14 bases align to TRBD2. The CDR3 totals 17 residues. Trimming at V came to 7 bases and at J to 3 bases, leaving 11 bases not matched to a gene. Germline lookup yields CDR1 SGHRS and CDR2 YFSETQ. In DNA, the CDR3 is TGCGCCAGCGAAGGGACTAGCGGGAGACAACAAAAAGAGACCCAGTACTTC. This sequence encodes CASEGTSGRQQKETQYF.

The chain is built from TRBV28 and TRBJ2-7, with 7 positions matching TRBD1. This CDR3 has 15 amino acids. Germline CDR1 and CDR2: MDHEN and SYDVKM. J was trimmed by 4 bases and V by 3 bases; bases with no gene match: 9. The CDR3 DNA is TGTGCCAGCAGTTTGTGGACAGGCCCCAAGTACGAGCAGTACTTC. Encoded protein: CASSLWTGPKYEQYF. Full variable domain (outside the CDR3, taken from reference TRBV28 and TRBJ2-7): DVKVTQSSRYLVKRTGEKVFLECVQDMDHENMFWYRQDPGLGLRLIYFSYDVKMKEKGDIPEGYSVSREKKERFSLILESASTNQTSMYLCASSLWTGPKYEQYFGPGTRLTVT.

This clone was picked up one time. V gene TRBV18 combines with J gene TRBJ1-4, with TRBD1 matching 7 bases. From germline, CDR1 is KGHSH and CDR2 LQKENI. V trimming: 2 bases; J trimming: 4 bases; junction bases outside the gene matches: 7. CDR3 size: 16 residues. CDR3 sequence (DNA): TGTGCCAGCTCACCATCACGGGACAGCCTTAATGAAAAACTGTTTTTT. Translation: CASSPSRDSLNEKLFF.

The chain combines TRBV10-3 with TRBJ2-3; 8 bases line up with TRBD1. CDR1 ENHRY and CDR2 SYGVKD come from the germline V gene. The V gene end was trimmed by 5 bases and the J gene end by 2 bases; junction bases not matched to a gene: 6. The CDR3 is 15 residues long. CDR3 loop: CAISRTDRDTDTQYF. The DNA of the CDR3 is TGTGCCATCAGTCGAACGGACAGGGACACAGATACGCAGTATTTT.

The J gene is TRBJ1-2, the V gene TRBV6-6; 8 bases match TRBD1. V lost 0 bases and J lost 4; bases outside the gene matches: 7. Germline-derived CDR1 and CDR2 are MNHNY and SVGAGI (reference sequence). The CDR3 totals 16 residues. The CDR3, as DNA: TGTGCCAGCAGTTACTCGAGAACAGGGGGAAGCTATGGCTACACCTTC. It translates to CASSYSRTGGSYGYTF.

V and J are TRBV5-4 and TRBJ1-2, with 8 bases that match TRBD1. CDR1 and CDR2 (germline): SGHNT, YYREEE (reference sequence). CDR3 length equals 16 residues. Trimming took 4 bases from V and 2 from J; bases not matched to a gene: 10. The CDR3 region has the DNA TGTGCCAGCAGCCTACGTAGGACAGGGATGAACTATGGCTACACCTTC. This translates into CASSLRRTGMNYGYTF.

V is TRBV5-1 and J is TRBJ1-5, with TRBD1 matching over 9 bases. CDR1 is SGHRS and CDR2 is YFSETQ in the germline V gene. CDR3 length: 15 residues. The V gene end was trimmed by 0 bases and the J gene end by 7 bases; junction bases not matched to a gene: 5. CDR3 DNA: TGCGCCAGCAGCTTGGGGGGACAGGGTGAACAGCCCCAGCATTTT. Encoded protein: CASSLGGQGEQPQHF.

V gene TRBV11-2 combines with J gene TRBJ2-2, with D possibly TRBD2 on 5 matching bases. Trimming took off 7 bases at V and 5 bases at J, with 17 bases between the two ends. The CDR3 is 15 residues long. Germline V lookup: CDR1 SGHAT, CDR2 FQNNGV. The CDR3, as DNA: TGTGCCAGCAACCGCTTGAGGGCCAAAACCGGGGAGCTGTTTTTT. Encoded protein: CASNRLRAKTGELFF.

The chain has TRBV2 and TRBJ2-3; 8 bases agree with TRBD2. Germline CDR1 is SNHLY and CDR2 is FYNNEI. Trimming at V came to 10 bases and at J to 2 bases, leaving 8 bases not matched to a gene. This CDR3 region has 14 residues. CDR3 sequence: CATSPGGYTDTQYF. The CDR3 DNA reads TGTGCCACATCCCCGGGGGGGTACACAGATACGCAGTATTTT.

This clone appeared a few times. Other DNA sequences in the same sample also yield this CDR3. The J gene is TRBJ1-2, the V gene TRBV7-2; TRBD1 might be the D (6 bases). CDR3 size: 15 residues. Trimming took 3 bases from V and 7 from J, leaving 18 bases between them. Germline V gives CDR1 SGHTA, CDR2 FQGNSA. In DNA form, the CDR3 reads TGTGCCAGCAGCTTGAGGGGTCAGGGACATTCTGGCTACACCTTC. This translates into CASSLRGQGHSGYTF.

Remarks on this clone: One junction end does not reproduce the germline sequence, and a read error may be involved. V and J are TRBV27 and TRBJ2-6; 8 bases line up with TRBD1. CDR1 and CDR2 from the germline V gene are MNHEY and SMNVEV (reference sequence). There are 17 residues in the CDR3. CDR3 residues: CANSFQGAGSGANVLTF. In nucleotides, the CDR3 is TGTGCCAACAGTTTCCAGGGGGCAGGCTCTGGGGCCAACGTCCTGACTTTC.

V usage is TRBV13 and J usage is TRBJ2-3, with 11 bases aligning to TRBD1. The germline V gene encodes CDR1 PRHDT and CDR2 FYEKMQ (reference sequence). The length of the CDR3 is 16 residues. V gave up 1 base and J gave up 4 bases; unmatched junction bases: 4. In DNA form, the CDR3 reads TGTGCCAGCAGCTTAGATAGGACAGGGGGCCCAGATACGCAGTATTTT. As protein: CASSLDRTGGPDTQYF.

The chain employs TRBV3-1 (or the pseudogene TRBV3-2) and TRBJ1-1; D is unresolved. The germline V gene has CDR1 LGHDT and CDR2 YNNKEL (reference sequence). The CDR3 is 13 amino acids. The V end was cut by 0 bases, the J end by 7 bases, with 9 bases between. For the CDR3, the DNA is TGTGCCAGCAGCCAAGAAGACATAGGTGAAGCTTTCTTT. It translates to CASSQEDIGEAFF.

The chain employs TRBV3-1 (or the pseudogene TRBV3-2) and TRBJ2-1; D possibly corresponds to TRBD2 (6 bases). The germline gives CDR1 LGHDT, CDR2 YNNKEL (reference sequence). The CDR3 is made up of 16 amino acids. Trimming shortened V by 6 bases and J by 4 bases, and 19 bases separated the two germline ends. CDR3: CASSRTGVMRYNEQFF. The DNA for the CDR3 is TGTGCCAGCAGTCGGACGGGGGTCATGAGATACAATGAGCAGTTCTTC.

The V and J genes are TRBV29-1 and TRBJ2-1, with a tentative D call TRBD2 (5 bases). Trimming removed 1 base at V and 7 bases at J, with 11 bases between. The germline V gene encodes CDR1 SQVTM and CDR2 ANQGSEA. This CDR3 spans 13 amino acids. The CDR3 spells CSVEGEEVNEQFF. CDR3 nucleotides: TGCAGCGTTGAAGGAGAGGAGGTAAATGAGCAGTTCTTC.

The CDR3 sequence is CASSLGRMLSGNTIYF. CDR3 DNA sequence: TGTGCCAGCAGCTTGGGCAGGATGCTTTCTGGAAACACCATATATTTT. The chain joins TRBV5-4 to TRBJ1-3; no definite D call. V was shortened by 0 bases and J by 1 base, with 11 bases between the two germline ends. Per germline, CDR1 SGHNT and CDR2 YYREEE (reference sequence). This CDR3 has 16 amino acids.